This T cell receptor beta chain was found in a study of cytomegalovirus exposure and HLA in healthy donors. Study-wide points: Later analysis indicated greater clonal expansion among HLA-associated TCR beta chains than among equally common other chains.

Primers included in the PCR were 60 Vbeta and 13 Jbeta primers. TCRdb's copy holds only in-frame clones and misses some; the assay was immunoSEQ multiplex PCR. Among some 120,000 clones listed, around 60% were seen once. Worth noting for this clone: The target antigen is unknown.

This TCR was sampled from a woman aged 35 to 49 in good health and CMV-seropositive. Material for sequencing was PBMCs.

The CDR3 sequence is CASSQDQGSGNTIYF. CDR3 sequence (DNA): TGCGCCAGCAGCCAAGATCAGGGCTCTGGAAACACCATATATTTT. The rearrangement uses TRBV4-3 and TRBJ1-3; weak D call: TRBD1 (5 bases). CDR1 LGHNA and CDR2 YSLEER come from the germline V gene. The CDR3 length is 15 residues. Trimming stripped 0 bases from V and 0 bases from J, with 6 bases between.